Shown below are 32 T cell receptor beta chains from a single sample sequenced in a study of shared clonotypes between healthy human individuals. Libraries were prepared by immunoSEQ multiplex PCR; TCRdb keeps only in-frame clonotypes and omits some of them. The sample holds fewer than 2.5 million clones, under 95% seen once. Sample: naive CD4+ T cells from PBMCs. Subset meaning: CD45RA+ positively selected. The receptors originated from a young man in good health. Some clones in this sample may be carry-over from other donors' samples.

The CDR3 region is CAWDQAGEKLFF. In DNA form, the CDR3 reads TGTGCCTGGGACCAGGCGGGTGAAAAACTGTTTTTT. This chain joins TRBV30 and TRBJ1-4; D is unresolved. Germline V gene sequence: CDR1 GTSNPN, CDR2 SVGIG (reference sequence). The CDR3 consists of 12 residues. The V and J ends lost 5 bases and 7 bases respectively, with 11 bases between them.

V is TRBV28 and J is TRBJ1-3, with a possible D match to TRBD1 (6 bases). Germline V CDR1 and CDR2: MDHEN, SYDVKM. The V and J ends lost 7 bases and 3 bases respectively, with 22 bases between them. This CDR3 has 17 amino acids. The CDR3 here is CASIQNGGGRDGNTIYF. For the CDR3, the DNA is TGTGCCAGCATTCAAAACGGGGGGGGCCGCGATGGAAACACCATATATTTT.

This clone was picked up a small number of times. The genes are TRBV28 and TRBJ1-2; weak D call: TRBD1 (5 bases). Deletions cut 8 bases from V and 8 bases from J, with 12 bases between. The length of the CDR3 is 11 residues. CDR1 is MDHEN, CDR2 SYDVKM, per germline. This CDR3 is CASGQGRGYTF. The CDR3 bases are TGTGCCAGCGGCCAGGGTAGAGGCTACACCTTC.

CDR3 region: CASSAPRGRTGANVLTF. DNA for the CDR3: TGTGCCAGCAGCGCTCCCCGGGGGCGCACAGGGGCCAACGTCCTGACTTTC. The chain employs TRBV9 and TRBJ2-6; D is tentatively TRBD1 or TRBD2 (6 bases each). The CDR3 spans 17 residues. Germline V lookup: CDR1 SGDLS, CDR2 YYNGEE. Trimming took off 3 bases at V and 4 bases at J, with 17 bases between the two ends.

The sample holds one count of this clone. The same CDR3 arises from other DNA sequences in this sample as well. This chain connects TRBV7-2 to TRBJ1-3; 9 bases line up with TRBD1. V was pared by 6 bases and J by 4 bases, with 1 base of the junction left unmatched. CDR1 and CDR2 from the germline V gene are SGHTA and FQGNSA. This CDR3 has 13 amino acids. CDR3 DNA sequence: TGTGCCAGCAGTACAGGGGGCGGAAACACCATATATTTT. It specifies CASSTGGGNTIYF.

The CDR3 DNA reads TGCGCCAGCAGCCACCCAGGCCAAATAAACGAGCAGTACTTC. Residues: CASSHPGQINEQYF. The chain uses TRBV4-1 and TRBJ2-7; no reliable D call. Between the trimmed V and J ends, which lost 3 bases and 5 bases, there was a span of 14 bases. CDR3 length: 14 amino acids. Germline CDR1 is MGHRA and CDR2 is YSYEKL.

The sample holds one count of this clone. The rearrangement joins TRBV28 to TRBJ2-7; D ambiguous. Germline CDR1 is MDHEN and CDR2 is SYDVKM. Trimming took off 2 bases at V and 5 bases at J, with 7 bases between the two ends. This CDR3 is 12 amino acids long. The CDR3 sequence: CASSLAAHEQYF. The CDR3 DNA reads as TGTGCCAGCAGTTTAGCGGCCCACGAGCAGTACTTC.

CDR3 residues: CASSRGQGASTGELFF. The CDR3 coding sequence is TGTGCCAGCTCACGTGGACAGGGGGCGAGCACCGGGGAGCTGTTTTTT. The chain recombines TRBV18 with TRBJ2-2; 11 positions agree with TRBD1. Trimming took 4 bases from V and 4 from J; bases not matched to a gene: 5. This CDR3 spans 16 amino acids. CDR1 is KGHSH and CDR2 is LQKENI in the germline V gene.

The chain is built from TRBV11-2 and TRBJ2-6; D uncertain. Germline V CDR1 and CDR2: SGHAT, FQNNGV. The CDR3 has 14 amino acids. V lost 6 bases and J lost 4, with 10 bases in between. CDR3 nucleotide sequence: TGTGCCAGCAGTAGCCCGCAAGGGGCCAACGTCCTGACTTTC. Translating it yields CASSSPQGANVLTF.

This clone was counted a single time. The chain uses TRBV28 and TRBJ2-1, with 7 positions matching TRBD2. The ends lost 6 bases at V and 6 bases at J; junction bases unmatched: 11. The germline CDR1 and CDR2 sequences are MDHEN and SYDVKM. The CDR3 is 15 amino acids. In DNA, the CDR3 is TGTGCCAGCAGCGGACCGGGACTACAGCGCAATGAGCAGTTCTTC. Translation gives CASSGPGLQRNEQFF.

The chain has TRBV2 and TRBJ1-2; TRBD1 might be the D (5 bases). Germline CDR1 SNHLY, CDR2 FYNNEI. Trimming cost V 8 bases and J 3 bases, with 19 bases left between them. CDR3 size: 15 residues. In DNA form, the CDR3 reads TGTGCCAGCCGGACTTTTCAGGGCGGGTACTATGGCTACACCTTC. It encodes CASRTFQGGYYGYTF.

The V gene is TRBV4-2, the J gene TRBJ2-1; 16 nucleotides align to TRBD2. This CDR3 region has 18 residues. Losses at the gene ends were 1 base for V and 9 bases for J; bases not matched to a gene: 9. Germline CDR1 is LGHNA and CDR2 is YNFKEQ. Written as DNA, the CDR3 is TGTGCCAGCAGCCAAGTGGGTACCGGGACTAGCGGGAGGGCTGAGCAGTTCTTC. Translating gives CASSQVGTGTSGRAEQFF.

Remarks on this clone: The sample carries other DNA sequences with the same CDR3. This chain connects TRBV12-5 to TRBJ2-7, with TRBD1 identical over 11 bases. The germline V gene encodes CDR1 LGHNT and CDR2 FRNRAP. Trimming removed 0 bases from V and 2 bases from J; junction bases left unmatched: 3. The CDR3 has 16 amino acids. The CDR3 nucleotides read TGTGCTAGTGGTTTGGTTTCGGGACAGGGGGCCTACGAGCAGTACTTC. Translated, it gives CASGLVSGQGAYEQYF.

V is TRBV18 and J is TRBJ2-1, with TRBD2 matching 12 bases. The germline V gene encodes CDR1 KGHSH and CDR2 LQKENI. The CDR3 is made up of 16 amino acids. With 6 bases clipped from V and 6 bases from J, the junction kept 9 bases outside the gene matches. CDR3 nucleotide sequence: TGTGCCAGCTCTCCCCCTAGCGGGAGGGTAGGCAATGAGCAGTTCTTC. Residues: CASSPPSGRVGNEQFF.

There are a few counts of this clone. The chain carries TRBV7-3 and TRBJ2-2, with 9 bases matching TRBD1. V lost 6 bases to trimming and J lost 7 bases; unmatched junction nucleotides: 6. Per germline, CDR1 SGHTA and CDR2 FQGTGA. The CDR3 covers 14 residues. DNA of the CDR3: TGTGCCAGCAGATCCGGGACAGGGAACGGGGAGCTGTTTTTT. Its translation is CASRSGTGNGELFF. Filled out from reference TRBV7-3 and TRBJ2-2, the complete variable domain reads GAGVSQTPSNKVTEKGKYVELRCDPISGHTALYWYRQSLGQGPEFLIYFQGTGAADDSGLPNDRFFAVRPEGSVSTLKIQRTERGDSAVYLCASRSGTGNGELFFGEGSRLTVL.

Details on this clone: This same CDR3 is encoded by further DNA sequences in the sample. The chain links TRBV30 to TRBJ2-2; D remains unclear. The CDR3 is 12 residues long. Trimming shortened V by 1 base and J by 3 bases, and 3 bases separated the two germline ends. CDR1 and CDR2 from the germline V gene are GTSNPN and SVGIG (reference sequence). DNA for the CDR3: TGTGCCTGGAGTGCCTACACCGGGGAGCTGTTTTTT. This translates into CAWSAYTGELFF.

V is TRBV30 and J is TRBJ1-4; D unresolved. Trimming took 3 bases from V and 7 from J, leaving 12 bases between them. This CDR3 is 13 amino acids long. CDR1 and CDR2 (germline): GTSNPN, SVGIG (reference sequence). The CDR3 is CAWSPLAAEKLFF. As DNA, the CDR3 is TGTGCCTGGAGCCCCCTCGCGGCTGAAAAACTGTTTTTT.

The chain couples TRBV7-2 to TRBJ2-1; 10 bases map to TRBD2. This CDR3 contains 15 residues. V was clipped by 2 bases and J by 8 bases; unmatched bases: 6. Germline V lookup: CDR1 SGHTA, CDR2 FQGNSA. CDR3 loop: CASSLLGTSEDEQFF. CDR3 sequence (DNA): TGTGCCAGCAGCTTATTGGGGACTAGCGAGGATGAGCAGTTCTTC.

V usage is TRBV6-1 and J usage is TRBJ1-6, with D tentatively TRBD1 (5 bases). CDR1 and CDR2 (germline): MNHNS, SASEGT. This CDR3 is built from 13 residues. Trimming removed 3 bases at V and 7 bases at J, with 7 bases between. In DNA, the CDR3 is TGTGCCAGCAGTGAGCAGGGCAATTCACCCCTCCACTTT. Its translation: CASSEQGNSPLHF.

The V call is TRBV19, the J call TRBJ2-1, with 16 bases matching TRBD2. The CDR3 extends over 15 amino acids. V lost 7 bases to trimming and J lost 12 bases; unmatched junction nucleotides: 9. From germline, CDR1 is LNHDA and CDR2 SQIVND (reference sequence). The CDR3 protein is CASTQGLAGGPRQFF. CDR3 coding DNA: TGTGCCAGTACCCAGGGACTAGCGGGAGGGCCGCGGCAGTTCTTC.

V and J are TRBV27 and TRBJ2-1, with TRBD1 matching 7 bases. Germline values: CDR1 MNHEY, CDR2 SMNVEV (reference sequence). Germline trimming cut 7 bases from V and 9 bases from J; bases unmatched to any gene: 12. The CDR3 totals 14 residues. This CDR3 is CASTQGSLGSEQFF. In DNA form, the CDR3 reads TGTGCCAGCACACAGGGGTCCTTAGGTAGTGAGCAGTTCTTC.

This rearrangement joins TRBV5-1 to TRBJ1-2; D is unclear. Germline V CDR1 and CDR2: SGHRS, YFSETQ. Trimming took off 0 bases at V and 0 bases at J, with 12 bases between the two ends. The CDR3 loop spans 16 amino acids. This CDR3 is CASSLGRKETNYGYTF. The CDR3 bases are TGCGCCAGCAGCTTGGGACGGAAAGAGACTAACTATGGCTACACCTTC.

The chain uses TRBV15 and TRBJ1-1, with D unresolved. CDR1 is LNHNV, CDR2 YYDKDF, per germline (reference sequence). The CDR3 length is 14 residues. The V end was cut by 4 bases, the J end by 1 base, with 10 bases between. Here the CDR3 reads CATSKVDGNTEAFF. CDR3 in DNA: TGTGCCACCAGCAAAGTAGACGGGAACACTGAAGCTTTCTTT.

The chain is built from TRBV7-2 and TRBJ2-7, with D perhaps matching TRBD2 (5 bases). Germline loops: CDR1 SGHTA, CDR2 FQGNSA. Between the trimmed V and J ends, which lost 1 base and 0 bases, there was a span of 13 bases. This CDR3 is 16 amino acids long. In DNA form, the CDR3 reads TGTGCCAGCAGCTTAGGTTACGGGGTGGGCTCCTACGAGCAGTACTTC. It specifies CASSLGYGVGSYEQYF.

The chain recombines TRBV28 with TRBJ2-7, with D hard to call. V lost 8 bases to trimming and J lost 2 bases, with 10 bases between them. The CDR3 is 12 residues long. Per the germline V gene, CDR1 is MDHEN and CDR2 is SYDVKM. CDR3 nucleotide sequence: TGTGCCAGCGTCGATCGGACCTACGAGCAGTACTTC. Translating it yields CASVDRTYEQYF.

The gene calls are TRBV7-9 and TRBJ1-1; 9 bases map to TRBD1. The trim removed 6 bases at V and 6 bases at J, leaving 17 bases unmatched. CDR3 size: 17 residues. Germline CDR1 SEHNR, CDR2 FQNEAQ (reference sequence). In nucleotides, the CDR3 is TGTGCCAGCAGAATAGAGGGGACAGGGCCGCTTGGGGCTGAAGCTTTCTTT. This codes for CASRIEGTGPLGAEAFF.

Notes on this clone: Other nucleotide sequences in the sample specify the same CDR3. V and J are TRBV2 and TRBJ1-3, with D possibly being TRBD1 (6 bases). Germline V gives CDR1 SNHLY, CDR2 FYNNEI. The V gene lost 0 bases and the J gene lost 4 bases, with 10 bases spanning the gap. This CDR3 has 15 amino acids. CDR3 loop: CASSEALGGGNTIYF. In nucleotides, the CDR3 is TGTGCCAGCAGTGAAGCGTTAGGGGGAGGAAACACCATATATTTT.

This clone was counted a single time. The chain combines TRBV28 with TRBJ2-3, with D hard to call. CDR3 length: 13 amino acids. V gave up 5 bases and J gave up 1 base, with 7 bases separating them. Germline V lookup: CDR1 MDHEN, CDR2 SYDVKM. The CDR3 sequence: CASSGVRTDTQYF. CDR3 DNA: TGTGCCAGCAGTGGAGTCCGCACAGATACGCAGTATTTT.

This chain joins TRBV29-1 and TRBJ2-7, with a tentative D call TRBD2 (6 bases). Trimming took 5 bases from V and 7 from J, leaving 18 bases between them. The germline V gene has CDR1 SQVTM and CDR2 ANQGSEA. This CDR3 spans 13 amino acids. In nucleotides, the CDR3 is TGCAGCGTTTCCGGGACTGCGAAGGAGGAGCAGTACTTC. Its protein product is CSVSGTAKEEQYF.

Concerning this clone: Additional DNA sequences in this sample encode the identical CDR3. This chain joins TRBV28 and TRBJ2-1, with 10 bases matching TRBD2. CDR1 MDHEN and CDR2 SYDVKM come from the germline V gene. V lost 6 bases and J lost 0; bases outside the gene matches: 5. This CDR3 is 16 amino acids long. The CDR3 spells CASRGLAASSYNEQFF. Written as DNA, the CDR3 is TGTGCCAGCAGAGGACTAGCGGCTAGCTCCTACAATGAGCAGTTCTTC.

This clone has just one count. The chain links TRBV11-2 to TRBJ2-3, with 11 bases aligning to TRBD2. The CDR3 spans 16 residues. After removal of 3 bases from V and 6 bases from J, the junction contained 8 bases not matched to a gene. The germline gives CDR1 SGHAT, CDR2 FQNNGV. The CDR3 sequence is CASSLLLAGGRDTQYF. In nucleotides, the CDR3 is TGTGCCAGCAGCTTGCTATTAGCGGGAGGGCGCGATACGCAGTATTTT. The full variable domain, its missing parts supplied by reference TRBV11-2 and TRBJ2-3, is EAGVAQSPRYKIIEKRQSVAFWCNPISGHATLYWYQQILGQGPKLLIQFQNNGVVDDSQLPKDRFSAERLKGVDSTLKIQPAKLEDSAVYLCASSLLLAGGRDTQYFGPGTRLTVL.

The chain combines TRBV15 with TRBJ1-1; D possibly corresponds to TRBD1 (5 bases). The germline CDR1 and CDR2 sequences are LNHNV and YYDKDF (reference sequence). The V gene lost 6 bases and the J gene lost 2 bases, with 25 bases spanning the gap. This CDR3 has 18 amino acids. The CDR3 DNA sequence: TGTGCCACCAGATATACAGGTGGGGCAGGGAGTTTCAACACTGAAGCTTTCTTT. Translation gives CATRYTGGAGSFNTEAFF.